This is a list of T cell receptor beta chains from one sample in a study of blood T cell repertoires in COVID-19. The protocol was immunoSEQ multiplex PCR, while the TCRdb copy is restricted to in-frame clones and leaves out a portion. The table has approximately 260,000 clones, roughly three quarters seen once; the top ten hold over 3%. Sequencing was performed on peripheral blood. All receptors derive from a woman aged 40 to 50 with active or convalescent COVID-19. Each CDR3 is given without its conserved first and last residue.

j_call v_call cdr3_aa
TRBJ2-1 TRBV19 AAGVYNEQF
TRBJ2-5 TRBV19 ASSIPGGETQY
TRBJ2-5 TRBV19 ASSIRGSRLQETQY
TRBJ1-3 TRBV2 ASTERYSGNTIY
TRBJ2-7 TRBV5-1 ASSFAGTYDYEQY
TRBJ2-5 TRBV29-1 SVDPGGGTGGETQY
TRBJ1-2 TRBV7-3 ASSSRDRNYGYT
TRBJ2-2 TRBV7-3 ASTLGEGTRTGELF
TRBJ1-5 TRBV6-5 ASSDSTGSWQPQH
TRBJ1-1 TRBV5-4 ASSTGTGGHTEAF
TRBJ2-3 TRBV19 ASREGWGYTDTQY
TRBJ1-1 TRBV7-3 ASSLQGWTEAF
TRBJ2-4 TRBV28 ASSLDGILAKNIQY
TRBJ2-1 TRBV6-5 ASSYGTGNGGEQF
TRBJ1-1 TRBV10-1 ASSDHKTSGHEAF
TRBJ1-2 TRBV7-9 ASSLGQGNGYT
TRBJ1-1 TRBV24-1 ATSETGDTEAF
TRBJ1-3 TRBV7-6 ASSLGGTGPNGNTIY
TRBJ1-2 TRBV28 ASRRGPGGNYGYT
TRBJ1-6 TRBV7-9 ASSPKQGIANSPLH
TRBJ2-6 TRBV6-5 ASSYLSGANVLT
TRBJ2-3 TRBV11-2 ASSPTSGGGTDTQY
TRBJ2-1 TRBV18 ASSQDSGSEQF
TRBJ1-2 TRBV18 ASSRGTDDYGYT
TRBJ2-3 TRBV28 ASSFAQGTDTQY
TRBJ2-7 TRBV9 ASSPRGYEQY
TRBJ1-3 TRBV3-1/TRBV3-2 ASSHPGQKALSSGNTIY
TRBJ1-1 TRBV19 ASRIGTGGYTEAF
TRBJ1-1 TRBV5-5 ASSLQGAGTEAF
TRBJ2-4 TRBV5-8 ASSPRLAGATT
TRBJ2-2 TRBV5-1 ASSLGPGVGGELF
TRBJ2-7 TRBV3-1/TRBV3-2 ASSRPQVPEQY
TRBJ1-6 TRBV5-1 ASSRTGGDNSPLH
TRBJ2-3 TRBV5-1 ASSLQGSPDTQY
TRBJ1-1 TRBV19 ASKGQAFMNTEAF
TRBJ1-6 TRBV2 ASRDRVANSPLH